These 27 T cell receptor beta chains were all obtained from the same sample, sequenced in a study of blood T cell repertoires in COVID-19. TCRdb's copy holds only in-frame clones and misses some; the assay was immunoSEQ multiplex PCR. The table includes about 180,000 clones, around 83% detected once. The sequenced material came from peripheral blood. Every receptor here comes from a human donor in a cohort sampled during active COVID-19.

The chain couples TRBV2 to TRBJ1-1; D unresolved. The CDR3 consists of 14 residues. Between the trimmed V and J ends, which lost 4 bases and 2 bases, there was a span of 11 bases. Germline CDR1 reads SNHLY; CDR2 reads FYNNEI. The CDR3 is CASSVPSVNTEAFF. CDR3 sequence (DNA): TGTGCCAGCAGTGTTCCGTCCGTTAACACTGAAGCTTTCTTT. Combining the CDR3 with reference TRBV2 and TRBJ1-1 gives the whole variable domain EPEVTQTPSHQVTQMGQEVILRCVPISNHLYFYWYRQILGQKVEFLVSFYNNEISEKSEIFDDQFSVERPDGSNFTLKIRSTKLEDSAMYFCASSVPSVNTEAFFGQGTRLTVV.

This clone showed up just a few times. The J gene is TRBJ2-1, the V gene TRBV12-3 or TRBV12-4; no definite D call. Trimming removed 7 bases at V and 6 bases at J, with 7 bases between. The length of the CDR3 is 11 residues. CDR3 bases: TGTGCCAGCACCTTAATCAATGAGCAGTTCTTC. Residues: CASTLINEQFF.

This clone was seen a single time. The rearrangement joins TRBV18 to TRBJ2-3; 7 nucleotides line up with TRBD1. Germline-derived CDR1 and CDR2 are KGHSH and LQKENI. The V and J ends lost 0 bases and 6 bases, in that order; junction bases with no gene match: 6. The CDR3 has 15 residues. CDR3: CASSPPNRGIDTQYF. In DNA, the CDR3 is TGTGCCAGCTCACCACCCAACAGGGGCATCGATACGCAGTATTTT.

The rearrangement uses TRBV9 and TRBJ2-5, with TRBD1 identical over 11 bases. CDR1 is SGDLS, CDR2 YYNGEE, per germline. The V gene end was trimmed by 3 bases and the J gene end by 4 bases; junction bases not matched to a gene: 2. The CDR3 consists of 14 residues. CDR3 sequence (DNA): TGTGCCAGCAGCGCCGGGACAGGGGGAGAGACCCAGTACTTC. This encodes CASSAGTGGETQYF.

The chain uses TRBV30 and TRBJ2-5; D perhaps matches TRBD2 (6 bases). The V end was cut by 0 bases, the J end by 4 bases, with 18 bases between. The CDR3 length is 16 residues. The germline gives CDR1 GTSNPN, CDR2 SVGIG (reference sequence). The CDR3 nucleotides read TGTGCCTGGAGTGTACCTCCGACTAGTCTAAGAGAGACCCAGTACTTC. It yields the protein CAWSVPPTSLRETQYF. Filled out from reference TRBV30 and TRBJ2-5, the complete variable domain reads SQTIHQWPATLVQPVGSPLSLECTVEGTSNPNLYWYRQAAGRGLQLLFYSVGIGQISSEVPQNLSASRPQDRQFILSSKKLLLSDSGFYLCAWSVPPTSLRETQYFGPGTRLLVL.

The genes are TRBV4-2 and TRBJ2-7; 14 bases map to TRBD2. V trimming: 4 bases; J trimming: 6 bases; junction bases outside the gene matches: 2. The CDR3 loop spans 14 amino acids. Germline-derived CDR1 and CDR2 are LGHNA and YNFKEQ. CDR3 sequence: CASSPGLAGAEQYF. CDR3 coding DNA: TGTGCCAGCAGCCCGGGACTAGCGGGGGCCGAGCAGTACTTC.

The rearrangement links TRBV2 to TRBJ2-3; 11 bases line up with TRBD2. Germline trimming cut 2 bases from V and 9 bases from J; bases unmatched to any gene: 4. Germline lookup yields CDR1 SNHLY and CDR2 FYNNEI. The CDR3 contains 14 residues. The chain's CDR3 is CASSELAGGGTQYF. The CDR3 DNA follows: TGTGCCAGCAGTGAACTAGCGGGGGGAGGAACGCAGTATTTT.

The J gene is TRBJ1-3, the V gene TRBV7-2; 9 nucleotides align to TRBD1. This CDR3 is built from 15 residues. Trimming at V came to 5 bases and at J to 0 bases, leaving 2 bases not matched to a gene. Germline loops: CDR1 SGHTA, CDR2 FQGNSA. The CDR3 spells CASSRDRVSGNTIYF. As DNA, the CDR3 is TGTGCCAGCAGCCGGGACAGGGTCTCTGGAAACACCATATATTTT.

V usage is TRBV6-4 and J usage is TRBJ1-1; D remains unclear. Germline V gives CDR1 MRHNA, CDR2 SNTAGT. With 6 bases removed from V and 5 bases from J, the gap between germline ends came to 16 bases. This CDR3 has 14 residues. CDR3 sequence (DNA): TGTGCCAGCAGACCGGGCCCGGCGGGAACTGAAGCTTTCTTT. Translating gives CASRPGPAGTEAFF.

The CDR3 DNA follows: TGTGCCAGCAGTCCCCAGGCTAGCGGGAGATTTACCGGGGAGCTGTTTTTT. It codes for CASSPQASGRFTGELFF. The chain employs TRBV27 and TRBJ2-2, with 10 positions matching TRBD2. J lost 5 bases, V lost 5 bases, and 11 bases had no gene match. In germline, CDR1 is MNHEY, CDR2 SMNVEV (reference sequence). The CDR3 is 17 residues long.

CDR3 residues: CAISATYPGQGGSYEQYF. In nucleotides, the CDR3 is TGTGCCATCAGTGCCACGTACCCGGGACAGGGCGGCTCCTACGAGCAGTACTTC. This chain uses TRBV10-3 with TRBJ2-7, with 9 nucleotides matching TRBD1. The germline CDR1 and CDR2 sequences are ENHRY and SYGVKD. V dropped 4 bases and J dropped 0; count of bases not matched to a gene: 13. The CDR3 is made up of 18 amino acids.

The J gene is TRBJ1-2, the V gene TRBV9; 7 positions agree with TRBD1. Trimming cost V 3 bases and J 7 bases; bases outside gene matches: 9. This CDR3 comprises 14 residues. Per the germline V gene, CDR1 is SGDLS and CDR2 is YYNGEE. CDR3 nucleotide sequence: TGTGCCAGCAGCGAGACAGGGAAGGCTGCTGGCTACACCTTC. It specifies CASSETGKAAGYTF.

This rearrangement joins TRBV6-2 or TRBV6-3 to TRBJ2-6, with 8 positions matching TRBD1. V gave up 4 bases and J gave up 0 bases; unmatched junction bases: 5. There are 17 residues in the CDR3. Germline V gives CDR1 MNHEY, CDR2 SVGEGT. Written as DNA, the CDR3 is TGTGCCAGCAGTTCGACCAGGGGGCGCTCTGGGGCCAACGTCCTGACTTTC. Protein sequence: CASSSTRGRSGANVLTF.

This clone has only a few counts. The chain uses TRBV6-2 or TRBV6-3 and TRBJ1-5, with 7 bases identical to TRBD1. The ends lost 5 bases at V and 4 bases at J; junction bases unmatched: 8. CDR1 is MNHEY and CDR2 is SVGEGT in the germline V gene. The CDR3 sequence is 15 residues long. In DNA, the CDR3 is TGTGCCAGCAGTCGTACAGGGGATAGGAATCAGCCCCAGCATTTT. It codes for CASSRTGDRNQPQHF.

The rearrangement links TRBV7-8 to TRBJ1-5; TRBD1 is a possible D gene (5 bases). Trimming took off 2 bases at V and 0 bases at J, with 11 bases between the two ends. The CDR3 sequence is 16 residues long. Germline-derived CDR1 and CDR2 are SGHVS and FQNEAQ. In nucleotides, the CDR3 is TGTGCCAGCAGCTTAAGGGGTCCGAGTAGCAATCAGCCCCAGCATTTT. Translating gives CASSLRGPSSNQPQHF. The full variable domain, its missing parts supplied by reference TRBV7-8 and TRBJ1-5, is GAGVSQSPRYKVAKRGQDVALRCDPISGHVSLFWYQQALGQGPEFLTYFQNEAQLDKSGLPSDRFFAERPEGSVSTLKIQRTQQEDSAVYLCASSLRGPSSNQPQHFGDGTRLSIL.

This rearrangement joins TRBV24-1 to TRBJ1-2; D perhaps matches TRBD1 (6 bases). The CDR3 spans 16 residues. Trimming cost V 4 bases and J 3 bases, with 17 bases left between them. The germline CDR1 and CDR2 sequences are KGHDR and SFDVKD. In DNA, the CDR3 is TGTGCCACCAGTGACCCCGGGACACCGGAGCACTATGGCTACACCTTC. It specifies CATSDPGTPEHYGYTF.

The chain joins TRBV21-1 to TRBJ1-1; whether TRBD1, the table's D call, matches the DNA was not checked. TRBV21-1 is a documented pseudogene. The length of the CDR3 is 17 residues. The CDR3 DNA is TGTGCCAGCAGCAAAGTGGAAAAGGGGGCAAAGGACACTGAAGCTTTCTTT. This codes for CASSKVEKGAKDTEAFF.

In this sample, this clone turned up once. The rearrangement uses TRBV9 and TRBJ2-7; 7 bases map to TRBD1. This CDR3 comprises 15 residues. Per the germline V gene, CDR1 is SGDLS and CDR2 is YYNGEE. With 2 bases clipped from V and 6 bases from J, the junction kept 11 bases outside the gene matches. CDR3 bases: TGTGCCAGCAGCGTGAGGCAGGGGGACCCCTCCGAGCAGTACTTC. This encodes CASSVRQGDPSEQYF.

On this clone itself: The same CDR3 arises from other DNA sequences in this sample as well. The chain links TRBV5-1 to TRBJ2-5; TRBD1 agrees at 9 bases. V shed 3 bases and J 4 bases; nucleotides not matched to a gene: 4. The CDR3 has 14 residues. The germline V gene has CDR1 SGHRS and CDR2 YFSETQ. DNA of the CDR3: TGCGCCAGCAGCTCGGGACAGGGAGGAGAGACCCAGTACTTC. This codes for CASSSGQGGETQYF.

This sequence joins TRBV19 and TRBJ1-1; D perhaps matches TRBD1 (6 bases). The CDR3 length is 12 residues. V lost 4 bases and J 11 bases, leaving 14 bases between the germline ends. CDR1 is LNHDA, CDR2 SQIVND, per germline (reference sequence). The CDR3 protein is CASSTQQGMAFF. The CDR3 bases are TGTGCCAGTAGTACACAACAGGGAATGGCTTTCTTT. Supplemented by reference TRBV19 and TRBJ1-1, the full variable domain reads DGGITQSPKYLFRKEGQNVTLSCEQNLNHDAMYWYRQDPGQGLRLIYYSQIVNDFQKGDIAEGYSVSREKKESFPLTVTSAQKNPTAFYLCASSTQQGMAFFGQGTRLTVV.

The V call is TRBV6-5, the J call TRBJ2-7, with 8 bases matching TRBD1. CDR1 and CDR2 (germline): MNHEY, SVGAGI. The CDR3 runs 13 residues. J gave up 6 bases and V 6 bases, and 7 bases lay outside the gene matches. CDR3 nucleotides: TGTGCCAGCAGCCAACAGGGGGTGGGCGAGCAGTACTTC. Translated: CASSQQGVGEQYF.

The V call is TRBV19, the J call TRBJ2-1, with D tentatively TRBD2 (6 bases). The CDR3 runs 15 residues. The germline CDR1 and CDR2 sequences are LNHDA and SQIVND (reference sequence). The germline V and J ends were trimmed by 1 base and 7 bases, with 14 bases remaining between them. CDR3 amino acids: CASSIGEAGWNEQFF. In DNA form, the CDR3 reads TGTGCCAGTAGTATAGGGGAGGCGGGGTGGAATGAGCAGTTCTTC.

V gene TRBV19 combines with J gene TRBJ1-1; the match to TRBD1 covers 7 bases. V gave up 7 bases and J gave up 7 bases; unmatched junction bases: 6. The CDR3 extends over 12 amino acids. CDR1 is LNHDA, CDR2 SQIVND, per germline (reference sequence). The CDR3 nucleotides read TGTGCCAGTAACCGGGACAGCTTTGAAGCTTTCTTT. This translates into CASNRDSFEAFF.

The V and J genes are TRBV7-2 and TRBJ1-2, with a tentative D call TRBD1 (5 bases). This CDR3 has 16 amino acids. The V gene's germline CDR1 is SGHTA and CDR2 FQGNSA. Trimming shortened V by 1 base and J by 2 bases, and 14 bases separated the two germline ends. Here the CDR3 reads CASSLGGRGINYGYTF. CDR3 in DNA: TGTGCCAGCAGCTTAGGGGGCCGGGGGATAAACTATGGCTACACCTTC.

The chain carries TRBV7-2 and TRBJ1-2, with D unresolved. The germline V gene encodes CDR1 SGHTA and CDR2 FQGNSA. The CDR3 is made up of 13 amino acids. The V and J ends lost 1 base and 2 bases respectively, with 5 bases between them. CDR3 residues: CASSLVENYGYTF. The DNA for the CDR3 is TGTGCCAGCAGCTTAGTGGAGAACTATGGCTACACCTTC. Using reference TRBV7-2 and TRBJ1-2 for the parts outside the CDR3, the full variable domain is GAGVSQSPSNKVTEKGKDVELRCDPISGHTALYWYRQSLGQGLEFLIYFQGNSAPDKSGLPSDRFSAERTGGSVSTLTIQRTQQEDSAVYLCASSLVENYGYTFGSGTRLTVV.

Only a few counts were recorded for this clone. This rearrangement joins TRBV6-5 to TRBJ1-1; 7 bases align to TRBD1. Germline V gene lookup returns CDR1 MNHEY and CDR2 SVGAGI. With V trimmed by 10 bases and J by 1 base, 9 bases remained unmatched. This CDR3 has 14 amino acids. CDR3 sequence reads: CAIHRGSANTEAFF. In DNA form, the CDR3 reads TGTGCCATCCACAGGGGATCAGCGAACACTGAAGCTTTCTTT.

This chain connects TRBV27 to TRBJ2-5; tentatively, D is TRBD2 (7 bases). Trimming stripped 0 bases from V and 4 bases from J, with 12 bases between. The germline V gene has CDR1 MNHEY and CDR2 SMNVEV (reference sequence). This CDR3 spans 15 amino acids. DNA of the CDR3: TGTGCCAGCAGTTTATCGGGGGGGCGCCTAGAGACCCAGTACTTC. Protein product: CASSLSGGRLETQYF.